These 13 T cell receptor beta chains share one sample of origin, sequenced in a study of shared clonotypes between healthy human individuals (dated by TCRdb to the early 2020s). Libraries came from the immunoSEQ multiplex PCR assay. The table comes from immuneACCESS by way of TCRdb, which keeps in-frame sequences with V and J called. Part of the clones is missing from these tables; in studies checked, under half for an unresolved V gene and the rest for unknown reasons. This sample lists 650,000 to 750,000 clones; less than 80% were detected once. Of the sample, about 2% is held by the ten largest clones. Source material: memory CD4+ T cells sorted from blood. The cell subset or site tag for this specimen amounts to: CD45RA-negative fraction. Receptor source: a woman under 40 in good health.

The chain uses TRBV27 and TRBJ2-1; TRBD2 is a possible D gene (6 bases). V lost 5 bases and J lost 6, with 17 bases in between. The CDR3 is 15 residues long. Germline-derived CDR1 and CDR2 are MNHEY and SMNVEV (reference sequence). CDR3 in DNA: TGTGCCAGCAGTGCAAGACTAGGATGGAGCAATGAGCAGTTCTTC. Protein sequence: CASSARLGWSNEQFF.

The gene calls are TRBV7-9 and TRBJ1-2, with D perhaps TRBD1 (6 bases). This CDR3 is 14 amino acids long. V was shortened by 1 base and J by 4 bases, with 10 bases between the two germline ends. CDR1 and CDR2 from the germline V gene are SEHNR and FQNEAQ (reference sequence). Here the CDR3 reads CASSLGGGSYGYTF. CDR3 DNA: TGTGCCAGCAGCTTAGGCGGGGGCAGCTATGGCTACACCTTC.

V is TRBV28 and J is TRBJ2-3; D tentatively fits TRBD1 or TRBD2 (6 bases each). Per germline, CDR1 MDHEN and CDR2 SYDVKM. Trimming took 2 bases from V and 4 from J, leaving 13 bases between them. The CDR3 loop spans 15 amino acids. The CDR3 DNA reads TGTGCCAGCAGTTTACCGGGGGCTCGGGCAGATACGCAGTATTTT. It is translated as CASSLPGARADTQYF.

The chain links TRBV4-2 to TRBJ2-4, with TRBD2 matching 7 bases. The germline CDR1 and CDR2 sequences are LGHNA and YNFKEQ. The CDR3 totals 18 residues. V was pared by 0 bases and J by 0 bases, with 8 bases of the junction left unmatched. CDR3 sequence reads: CASSQDGAAGRAKNIQYF. In nucleotides, the CDR3 is TGTGCCAGCAGCCAAGATGGGGCAGCGGGGAGAGCCAAAAACATTCAGTACTTC.

This clone has only a few counts. The J gene is TRBJ2-1, the V gene TRBV19, with 7 bases identical to TRBD1. The CDR3 has 15 residues. Germline V gene lookup returns CDR1 LNHDA and CDR2 SQIVND (reference sequence). Trimming cost V 3 bases and J 2 bases; bases outside gene matches: 4. CDR3 loop: CASSIEQGAYNEQFF. The CDR3 nucleotides are TGTGCCAGTAGTATCGAGCAGGGGGCCTACAATGAGCAGTTCTTC.

This chain joins TRBV7-9 and TRBJ1-1; TRBD1 is a possible D gene (6 bases). Germline V lookup: CDR1 SEHNR, CDR2 FQNEAQ (reference sequence). The CDR3 has 15 amino acids. Trimming left V 1 base short and J 0 bases short, with 9 bases between. CDR3 region: CASSLGGQLNTEAFF. DNA of the CDR3: TGTGCCAGCAGCTTAGGTGGACAGCTGAACACTGAAGCTTTCTTT.

This clone appeared a single time. The chain combines TRBV27 with TRBJ1-1; D perhaps matches TRBD1 (6 bases). CDR3 length: 16 residues. V lost 8 bases and J 1 base, leaving 20 bases between the germline ends. CDR1 is MNHEY, CDR2 SMNVEV, per germline (reference sequence). CDR3 protein: CASSPLRRGRNTEAFF. CDR3 DNA: TGTGCCAGCTCGCCTCTCCGGCGGGGGCGGAACACTGAAGCTTTCTTT.

The V gene is TRBV5-1, the J gene TRBJ1-2; the match to TRBD1 covers 9 bases. Per the germline V gene, CDR1 is SGHRS and CDR2 is YFSETQ. CDR3 length: 15 residues. V trimming: 1 base; J trimming: 4 bases; junction bases outside the gene matches: 5. The CDR3 reads CASSLQGQGRYGYTF. CDR3 in DNA: TGCGCCAGCAGCTTGCAGGGACAGGGACGCTATGGCTACACCTTC.

The chain employs TRBV7-3 and TRBJ2-1, with TRBD2 matching over 7 bases. CDR1 is SGHTA, CDR2 FQGTGA, per germline. This CDR3 contains 14 residues. With V trimmed by 1 base and J by 7 bases, 4 bases remained unmatched. The CDR3 here is CASSLKGTNNEQFF. The CDR3 DNA reads as TGTGCCAGCAGCTTAAAAGGGACTAATAATGAGCAGTTCTTC.

As regards this clone: Other DNA sequences of this sample code for an identical CDR3. The rearrangement joins TRBV5-1 to TRBJ1-3; no clear D. CDR3 length: 16 residues. Deletions cut 0 bases from V and 0 bases from J, with 10 bases between. Germline V gene data show CDR1 as SGHRS and CDR2 as YFSETQ. The CDR3 bases are TGCGCCAGCAGCTTGGGACCGACGACCTCTGGAAACACCATATATTTT. Protein product: CASSLGPTTSGNTIYF.

This chain links TRBV7-2 with TRBJ1-2; weak D call: TRBD1 (5 bases). The germline CDR1 and CDR2 sequences are SGHTA and FQGNSA. The V end was cut by 3 bases, the J end by 6 bases, with 17 bases between. The CDR3 is 15 amino acids. The CDR3 DNA is TGTGCCAGCAGCTTTACCATACGGGGGAGAGATGGCTACACCTTC. Translation gives CASSFTIRGRDGYTF.

The J gene is TRBJ1-5, the V gene TRBV2; TRBD1 aligns across 7 bases. The CDR3 runs to 20 residues. CDR1 SNHLY and CDR2 FYNNEI come from the germline V gene. The trim removed 5 bases at V and 2 bases at J, leaving 21 bases unmatched. CDR3 nucleotides: TGTGCCAGCAGTACTCGGTTTGGAGGGGGCCAACTGATGGGCAATCAGCCCCAGCATTTT. Translated: CASSTRFGGGQLMGNQPQHF.

The V gene is TRBV15, the J gene TRBJ1-2; D gene ambiguous. The germline V gene encodes CDR1 LNHNV and CDR2 YYDKDF (reference sequence). The CDR3 runs 16 residues. Trimming removed 0 bases from V and 0 bases from J, with 11 bases in between. The CDR3: CATSRDPRPANYGYTF. Written as DNA, the CDR3 is TGTGCCACCAGCAGAGATCCCAGACCAGCTAACTATGGCTACACCTTC. Based on the CDR3 plus reference TRBV15 and TRBJ1-2, the full variable domain is DAMVIQNPRYQVTQFGKPVTLSCSQTLNHNVMYWYQQKSSQAPKLLFHYYDKDFNNEADTPDNFQSRRPNTSFCFLDIRSPGLGDTAMYLCATSRDPRPANYGYTFGSGTRLTVV.